This T cell receptor beta chain appears in the sequencing data of a study of CD8 T cells in Susac syndrome. The germline V gene encodes CDR1 SGHRS and CDR2 YFSETQ. V lost 0 bases and J lost 4; bases outside the gene matches: 1. The CDR3 is made up of 15 amino acids. This clonotype was found a few times. An amount of RNA that ranged from roughly 0.5 to 1 ug was reverse transcribed with random hexamers. TCRdb itself ran the immunoSEQ multiplex PCR reads through MiXCR, one entry per CDR3 protein. The profile shows more than 70,000 distinct CDR3 sequences, around nine tenths of them singletons. The sample comprised CD8+ T cells from PBMCs. The TCR originated in a human donor with multiple sclerosis. This chain connects TRBV5-1 to TRBJ2-5; 12 nucleotides line up with TRBD2. The CDR3 sequence: CASSLVLAGGETQYF. Written as DNA, the CDR3 is TGCGCCAGCAGCTTGGTACTAGCGGGAGGAGAGACCCAGTACTTC.